This T cell receptor (beta chain) was observed in a study of cytotoxic CD8 clonotypes in ibrutinib-treated CLL. Trimming stripped 2 bases from V and 4 bases from J, with 11 bases between. This CDR3 has 15 residues. Germline lookup yields CDR1 SEHNR and CDR2 FQNEAQ (reference sequence). The protocol was immunoSEQ multiplex PCR, while the TCRdb copy is restricted to in-frame clones and leaves out a portion. The data hold approximately 24,000 clones, with around 69% observed a single time. The receptor comes from a human donor with chronic lymphocytic leukemia. V usage is TRBV7-9 and J usage is TRBJ2-2; D not certain. Material: PBMCs, obtained at disease progression, from a patient treated with ibrutinib. The CDR3 DNA reads as TGTGCCAGCAGCTTAAAAGATTTGGGCACCGGGGAGCTGTTTTTT. Its translation is CASSLKDLGTGELFF.